The subject of this entry is one T cell receptor beta chain. Its matching antigen is unknown. This entry is derived from a study of shared clonotypes between healthy human individuals. Study background: The study used three CD4 naive, three CD4 memory, two CD8 naive and one CD8 memory plate per donor. Study observations and caveats: Investigators expected sequencing depth to affect clonotype sharing among donors. Among non-shared clonotypes, generation probabilities were lower than among those shared by all four donors.

Sequencing was performed with immunoSEQ multiplex PCR; in TCRdb, only in-frame clones are kept and a portion is missing. The repertoire holds 2 million to 2.5 million clones, roughly 95% seen once, with around 0.13% in the top ten. Germline V CDR1 and CDR2: SGHRS, YFSETQ. This CDR3 comprises 13 residues. Trimming at V came to 0 bases and at J to 5 bases, leaving 1 base not matched to a gene. Sequenced input: naive CD4+ T cells sorted from blood. Subset here: CD45RA+ positively selected. This receptor was identified in a man younger than 35 in good health. The chain carries TRBV5-1 and TRBJ1-2; 7 bases agree with TRBD1. CDR3 bases: TGCGCCAGCAGCTTGGAGGGACAGTATGGCTACACCTTC. This encodes CASSLEGQYGYTF.